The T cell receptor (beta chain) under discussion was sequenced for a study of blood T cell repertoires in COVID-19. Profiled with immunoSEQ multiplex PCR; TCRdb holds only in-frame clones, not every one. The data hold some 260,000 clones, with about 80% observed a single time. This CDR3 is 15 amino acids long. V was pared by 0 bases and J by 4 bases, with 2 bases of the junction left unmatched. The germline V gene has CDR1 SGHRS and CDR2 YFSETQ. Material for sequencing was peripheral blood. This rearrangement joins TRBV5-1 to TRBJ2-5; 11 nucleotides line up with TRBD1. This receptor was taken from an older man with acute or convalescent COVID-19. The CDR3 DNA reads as TGCGCCAGCAGCTTGGCCGGGACAGGGGGAGAGACCCAGTACTTC. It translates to CASSLAGTGGETQYF.